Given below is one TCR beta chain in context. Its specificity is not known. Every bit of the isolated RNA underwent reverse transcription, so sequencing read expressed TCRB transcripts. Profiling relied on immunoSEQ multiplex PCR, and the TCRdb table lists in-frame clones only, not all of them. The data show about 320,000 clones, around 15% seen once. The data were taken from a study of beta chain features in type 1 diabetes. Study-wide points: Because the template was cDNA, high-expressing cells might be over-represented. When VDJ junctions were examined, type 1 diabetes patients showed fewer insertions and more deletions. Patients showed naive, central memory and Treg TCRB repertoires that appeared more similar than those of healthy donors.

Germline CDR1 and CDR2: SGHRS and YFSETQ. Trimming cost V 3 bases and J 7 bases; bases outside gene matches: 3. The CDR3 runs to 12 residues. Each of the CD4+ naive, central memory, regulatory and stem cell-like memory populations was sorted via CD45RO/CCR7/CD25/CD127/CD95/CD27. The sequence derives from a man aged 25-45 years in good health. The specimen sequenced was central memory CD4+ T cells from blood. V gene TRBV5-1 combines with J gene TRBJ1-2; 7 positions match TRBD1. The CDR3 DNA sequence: TGCGCCAGCAGCTCACAGGGGACTGGCTACACCTTC. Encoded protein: CASSSQGTGYTF.